This T cell receptor (beta chain) was recovered during a study of blood T cell repertoires in COVID-19. The germline V gene has CDR1 MNHEY and CDR2 SVGAGI. V shed 1 base, J shed 9 bases, and the junction held 7 bases outside the gene matches. The CDR3 extends over 15 amino acids. Sequencing was performed with immunoSEQ multiplex PCR; in TCRdb, only in-frame clones are kept and a portion is missing. The sample carries roughly 100,000 clones, roughly 85% recorded once. The material sequenced was peripheral blood. The clonotype originates from a man aged 45-60 years in a cohort sampled during active COVID-19. This sequence joins TRBV6-5 and TRBJ2-1, with TRBD2 matching over 9 bases. CDR3 protein: CASSYFSGGFGEQFF. The CDR3 bases are TGTGCCAGCAGTTACTTTAGCGGGGGATTCGGTGAGCAGTTCTTC.